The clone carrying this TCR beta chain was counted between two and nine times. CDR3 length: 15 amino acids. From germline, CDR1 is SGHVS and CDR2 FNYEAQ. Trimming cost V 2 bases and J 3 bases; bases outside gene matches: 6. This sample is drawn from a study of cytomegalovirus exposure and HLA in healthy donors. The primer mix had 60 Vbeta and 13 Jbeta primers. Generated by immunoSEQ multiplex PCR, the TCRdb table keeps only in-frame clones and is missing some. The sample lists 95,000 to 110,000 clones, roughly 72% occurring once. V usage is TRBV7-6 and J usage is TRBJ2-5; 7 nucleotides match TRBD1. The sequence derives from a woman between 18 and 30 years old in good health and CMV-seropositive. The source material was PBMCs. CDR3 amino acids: CASSLLTGSKETQYF. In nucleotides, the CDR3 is TGTGCCAGCAGCTTACTGACAGGGAGTAAAGAGACCCAGTACTTC.